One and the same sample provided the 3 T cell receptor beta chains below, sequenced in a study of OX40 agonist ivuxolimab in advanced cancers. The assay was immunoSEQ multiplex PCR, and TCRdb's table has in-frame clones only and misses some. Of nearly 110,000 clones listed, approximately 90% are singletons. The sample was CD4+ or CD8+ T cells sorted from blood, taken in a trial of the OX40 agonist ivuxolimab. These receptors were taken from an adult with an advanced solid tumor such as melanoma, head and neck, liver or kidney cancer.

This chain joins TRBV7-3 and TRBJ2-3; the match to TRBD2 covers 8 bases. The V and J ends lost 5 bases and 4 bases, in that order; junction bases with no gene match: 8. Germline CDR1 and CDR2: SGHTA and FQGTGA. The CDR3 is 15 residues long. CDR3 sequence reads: CASSPGSGSSDTQYF. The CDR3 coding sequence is TGTGCCAGCAGCCCGGGGAGCGGGAGTTCAGATACGCAGTATTTT.

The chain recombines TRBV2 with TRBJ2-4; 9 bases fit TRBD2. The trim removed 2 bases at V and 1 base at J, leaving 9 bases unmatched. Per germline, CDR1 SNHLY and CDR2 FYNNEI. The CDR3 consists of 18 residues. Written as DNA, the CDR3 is TGTGCCAGCAGTGAACGGCGGGAGGGCCGGGAGGCCAAAAACATTCAGTACTTC. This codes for CASSERREGREAKNIQYF.

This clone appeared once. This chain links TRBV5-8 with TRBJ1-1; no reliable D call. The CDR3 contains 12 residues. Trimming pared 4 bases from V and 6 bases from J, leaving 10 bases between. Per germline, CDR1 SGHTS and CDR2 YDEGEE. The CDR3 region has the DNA TGTGCCAGCAGCCACCAGTTTTCTGAAGCTTTCTTT. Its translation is CASSHQFSEAFF.